The clone carrying this T cell receptor (beta chain) appeared once. Its antigen is not known. The data were obtained in a study of cytomegalovirus exposure and HLA in healthy donors. Study in general: Genetic ancestry analysis placed around four fifths of the roughly 400 donors that were genotyped in the Caucasian-associated cluster.

The CDR3 covers 14 residues. V was trimmed by 0 bases and J by 4 bases, leaving 10 bases between them. Per germline, CDR1 LGHNA and CDR2 YSLEER. The PCR employed 60 Vbeta primers together with 13 Jbeta primers. The assay was immunoSEQ multiplex PCR, and TCRdb's table has in-frame clones only and misses some. The table includes 250,000 to 350,000 clones, just over 85% detected once. Broader study findings: Associated with cytomegalovirus, according to the listing, were about 160 TCR beta chains. Presence/absence analyses supposed approximately even sequencing depth among donors.

Sampled while nominally healthy, donors likely had unrecorded immune exposures. V gene TRBV4-3 combines with J gene TRBJ2-7; D not resolved. Sequencing used PBMCs. This TCR was recovered from a man aged 35 to 55 in good health and CMV-seropositive. The CDR3 DNA sequence: TGCGCCAGCAGCCAAGATCCGGGTGCGTACGAGCAGTACTTC. Translating gives CASSQDPGAYEQYF.